The 6 T cell receptor beta chains below all came from one sample that was sequenced in a study of blood T cell repertoires in COVID-19. Clones were sequenced by immunoSEQ multiplex PCR, and TCRdb holds only the in-frame ones, with some missing. The sample has about 150,000 clones; around 85% are singletons. The material sequenced was peripheral blood. Source of these receptors: a man aged 65-85 years with acute or convalescent COVID-19.

J is TRBJ2-3 and V is TRBV4-3, with 8 nucleotides matching TRBD1. The junction had 4 bases not matched to a gene; V was cut back by 4 bases and J by 4 bases. The germline gives CDR1 LGHNA, CDR2 YSLEER. The CDR3 runs to 14 residues. The CDR3 here is CASSRDRGADTQYF. The CDR3 DNA follows: TGCGCCAGCAGCCGAGACAGGGGCGCAGATACGCAGTATTTT.

This clone was detected once. CDR3 loop: CASSFDRGRMAFF. The CDR3 nucleotides are TGTGCCAGCAGTTTCGACAGGGGGCGAATGGCTTTCTTT. The chain has TRBV13 and TRBJ1-1, with 10 positions matching TRBD1. The junction had 9 bases not matched to a gene; V was cut back by 6 bases and J by 11 bases. The germline gives CDR1 PRHDT, CDR2 FYEKMQ (reference sequence). The CDR3 is made up of 13 amino acids. Combining the CDR3 with reference TRBV13 and TRBJ1-1 gives the whole variable domain AAGVIQSPRHLIKEKRETATLKCYPIPRHDTVYWYQQGPGQDPQFLISFYEKMQSDKGSIPDRFSAQQFSDYHSELNMSSLELGDSALYFCASSFDRGRMAFFGQGTRLTVV.

The V call is TRBV24-1, the J call TRBJ2-2; 8 nucleotides line up with TRBD1. The V gene end was trimmed by 10 bases and the J gene end by 1 base; junction bases not matched to a gene: 1. This CDR3 contains 13 residues. Germline CDR1 KGHDR, CDR2 SFDVKD. As DNA, the CDR3 is TGTGCCACGGGGACAGGGAACACCGGGGAGCTGTTTTTT. Its protein is CATGTGNTGELFF.

The chain links TRBV6-5 to TRBJ2-2; 7 nucleotides line up with TRBD1. The V segment lost 6 bases and the J segment 1 base; nucleotides outside the gene matches: 5. Germline V gene data show CDR1 as MNHEY and CDR2 as SVGAGI. This CDR3 contains 15 residues. CDR3 sequence reads: CASRTDRVNTGELFF. DNA for the CDR3: TGTGCCAGCAGAACCGACAGGGTGAACACCGGGGAGCTGTTTTTT.

This chain links TRBV19 with TRBJ2-3; TRBD1 is a possible D gene (5 bases). The CDR3 consists of 16 residues. CDR1 is LNHDA, CDR2 SQIVND, per germline (reference sequence). Trimming removed 2 bases at V and 0 bases at J, with 12 bases between. CDR3 bases: TGTGCCAGTAGTATAATTCCGAGACAGAGCACAGATACGCAGTATTTT. This translates into CASSIIPRQSTDTQYF.

This chain links TRBV6-1 with TRBJ1-2; 8 nucleotides line up with TRBD1. The V gene end was trimmed by 0 bases and the J gene end by 0 bases; junction bases not matched to a gene: 6. Germline CDR1 and CDR2: MNHNS and SASEGT. This CDR3 is 17 amino acids long. The CDR3 reads CASSEALTGGANYGYTF. The CDR3 DNA follows: TGTGCCAGCAGTGAAGCCCTTACAGGGGGAGCTAACTATGGCTACACCTTC.